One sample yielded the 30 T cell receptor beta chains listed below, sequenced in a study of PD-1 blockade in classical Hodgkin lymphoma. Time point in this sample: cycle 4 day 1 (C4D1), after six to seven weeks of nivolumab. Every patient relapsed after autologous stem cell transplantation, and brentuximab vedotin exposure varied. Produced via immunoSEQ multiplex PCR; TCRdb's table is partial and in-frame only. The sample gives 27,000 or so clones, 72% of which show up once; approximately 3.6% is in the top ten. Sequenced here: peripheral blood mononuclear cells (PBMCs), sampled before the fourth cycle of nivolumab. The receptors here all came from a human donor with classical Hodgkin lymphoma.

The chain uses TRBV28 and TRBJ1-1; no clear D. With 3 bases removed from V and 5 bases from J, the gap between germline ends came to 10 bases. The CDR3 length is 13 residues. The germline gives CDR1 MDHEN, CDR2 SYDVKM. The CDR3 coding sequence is TGTGCCAGCAGTTTGAGGCAGAATACTGAAGCTTTCTTT. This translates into CASSLRQNTEAFF. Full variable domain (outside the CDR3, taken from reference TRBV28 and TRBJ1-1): DVKVTQSSRYLVKRTGEKVFLECVQDMDHENMFWYRQDPGLGLRLIYFSYDVKMKEKGDIPEGYSVSREKKERFSLILESASTNQTSMYLCASSLRQNTEAFFGQGTRLTVV.

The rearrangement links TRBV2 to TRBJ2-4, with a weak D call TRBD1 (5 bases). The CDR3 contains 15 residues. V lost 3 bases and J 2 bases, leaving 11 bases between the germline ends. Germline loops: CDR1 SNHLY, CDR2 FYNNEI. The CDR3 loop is CASSDPQGPKNIQYF. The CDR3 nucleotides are TGTGCCAGCAGTGACCCCCAGGGCCCCAAAAACATTCAGTACTTC.

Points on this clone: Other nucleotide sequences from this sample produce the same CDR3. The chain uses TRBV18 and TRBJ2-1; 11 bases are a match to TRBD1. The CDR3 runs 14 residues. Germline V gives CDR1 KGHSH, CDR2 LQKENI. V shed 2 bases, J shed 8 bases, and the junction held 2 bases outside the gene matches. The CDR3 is CASSPGDRGYEQFF. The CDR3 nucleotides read TGTGCCAGCTCACCAGGGGACAGGGGGTATGAGCAGTTCTTC.

The CDR3 nucleotides read TGTGCCATCAGGAGCGGGGCAGGGGAGTTGGGCAATCAGCCCCAGCATTTT. This codes for CAIRSGAGELGNQPQHF. The chain recombines TRBV10-3 with TRBJ1-5; D may be TRBD1 (6 bases). The CDR3 runs 17 residues. CDR1 and CDR2 from the germline V gene are ENHRY and SYGVKD. V gave up 6 bases and J gave up 2 bases, with 20 bases separating them.

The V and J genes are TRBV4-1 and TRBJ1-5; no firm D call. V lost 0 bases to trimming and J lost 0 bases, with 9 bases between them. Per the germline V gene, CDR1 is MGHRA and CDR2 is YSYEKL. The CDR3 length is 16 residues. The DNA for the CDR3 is TGCGCCAGCAGCCAAGATGGAGGAATTAGCAATCAGCCCCAGCATTTT. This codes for CASSQDGGISNQPQHF.

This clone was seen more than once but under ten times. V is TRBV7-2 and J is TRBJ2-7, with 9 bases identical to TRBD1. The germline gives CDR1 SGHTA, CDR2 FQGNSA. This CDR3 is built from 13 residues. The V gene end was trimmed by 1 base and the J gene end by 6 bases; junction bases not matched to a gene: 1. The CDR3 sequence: CASSLETGGEQYF. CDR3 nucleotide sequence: TGTGCCAGCAGCTTAGAGACAGGGGGCGAGCAGTACTTC.

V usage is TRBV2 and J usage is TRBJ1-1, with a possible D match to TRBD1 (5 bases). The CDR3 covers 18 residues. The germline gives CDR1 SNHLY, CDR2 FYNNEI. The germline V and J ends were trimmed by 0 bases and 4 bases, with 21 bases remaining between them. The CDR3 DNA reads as TGTGCCAGCAGTGAAGCGCAAAGGCAAGACAGTTGGATCACTGAAGCTTTCTTT. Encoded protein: CASSEAQRQDSWITEAFF.

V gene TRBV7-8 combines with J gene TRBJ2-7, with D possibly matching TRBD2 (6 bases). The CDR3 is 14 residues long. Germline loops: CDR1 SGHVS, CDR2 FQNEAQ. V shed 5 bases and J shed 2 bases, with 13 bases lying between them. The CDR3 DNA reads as TGTGCCAGCAGCGTCGGGACTTTAGCCTACGAGCAGTACTTC. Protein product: CASSVGTLAYEQYF.

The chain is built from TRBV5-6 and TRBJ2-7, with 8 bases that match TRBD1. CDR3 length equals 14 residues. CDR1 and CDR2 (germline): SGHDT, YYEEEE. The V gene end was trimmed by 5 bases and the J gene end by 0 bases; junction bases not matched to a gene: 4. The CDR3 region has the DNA TGTGCCAGCAGTTTCCAGGGGGCCTCCTACGAGCAGTACTTC. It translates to CASSFQGASYEQYF.

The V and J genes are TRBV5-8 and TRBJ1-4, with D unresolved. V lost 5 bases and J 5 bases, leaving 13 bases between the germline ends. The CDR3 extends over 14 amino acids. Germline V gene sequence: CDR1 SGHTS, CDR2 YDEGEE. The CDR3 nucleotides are TGTGCCAGCAGGGGGAGTAGGTGGAATGAAAAACTGTTTTTT. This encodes CASRGSRWNEKLFF.

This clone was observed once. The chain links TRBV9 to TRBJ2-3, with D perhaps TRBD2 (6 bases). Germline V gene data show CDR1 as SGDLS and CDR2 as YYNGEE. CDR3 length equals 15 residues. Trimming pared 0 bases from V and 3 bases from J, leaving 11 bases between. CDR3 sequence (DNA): TGTGCCAGCAGCGTAGGGGCAGGGAGGACAGATACGCAGTATTTT. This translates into CASSVGAGRTDTQYF.

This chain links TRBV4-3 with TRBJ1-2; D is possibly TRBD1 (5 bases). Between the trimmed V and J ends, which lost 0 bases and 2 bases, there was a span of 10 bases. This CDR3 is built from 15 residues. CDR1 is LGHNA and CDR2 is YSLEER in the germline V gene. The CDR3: CASSQDLRQNYGYTF. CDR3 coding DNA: TGCGCCAGCAGCCAAGATCTCCGACAGAACTATGGCTACACCTTC.

This CDR3 reads CASPRAVFAQSRANVLTF. CDR3 in DNA: TGTGCCAGCCCACGGGCTGTCTTCGCACAAAGTCGGGCCAACGTCCTGACTTTC. V is TRBV5-5 and J is TRBJ2-6; D is unresolved. V lost 7 bases and J 5 bases, leaving 25 bases between the germline ends. Germline-derived CDR1 and CDR2 are SGHKS and YYEKEE (reference sequence). The CDR3 is 18 residues long.

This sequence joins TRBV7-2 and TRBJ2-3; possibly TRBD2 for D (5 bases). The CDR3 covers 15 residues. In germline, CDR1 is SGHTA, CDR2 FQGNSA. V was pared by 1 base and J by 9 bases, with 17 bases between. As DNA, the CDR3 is TGTGCCAGCAGCTTAGGGGCCTCCCCGGGGATCACGCAGTATTTT. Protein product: CASSLGASPGITQYF.

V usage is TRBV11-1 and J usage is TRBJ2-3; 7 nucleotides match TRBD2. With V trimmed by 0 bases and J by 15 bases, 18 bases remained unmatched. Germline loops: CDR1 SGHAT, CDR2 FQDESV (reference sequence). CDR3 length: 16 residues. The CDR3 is CASSLAGGPPTTAQYF. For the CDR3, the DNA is TGTGCCAGCAGCTTAGCGGGAGGGCCTCCCACTACAGCCCAATATTTT.

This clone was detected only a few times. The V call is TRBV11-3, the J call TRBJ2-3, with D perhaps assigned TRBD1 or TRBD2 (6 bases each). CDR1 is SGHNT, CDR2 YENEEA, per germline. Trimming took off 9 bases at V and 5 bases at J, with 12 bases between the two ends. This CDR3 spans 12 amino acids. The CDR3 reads CARRGEEDTQYF. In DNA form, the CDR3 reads TGTGCCAGAAGGGGGGAAGAAGATACGCAGTATTTT.

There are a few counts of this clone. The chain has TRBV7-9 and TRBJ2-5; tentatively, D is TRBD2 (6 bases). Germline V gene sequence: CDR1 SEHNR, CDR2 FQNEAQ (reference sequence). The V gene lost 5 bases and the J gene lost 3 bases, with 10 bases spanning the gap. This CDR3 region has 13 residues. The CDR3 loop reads CASSPGLEETQYF. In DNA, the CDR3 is TGTGCCAGCAGCCCGGGACTCGAAGAGACCCAGTACTTC.

CDR3 nucleotides: TGTGCCAGCAGCCTAGACGTCGGCGAGCAGTACTTC. The encoded protein is CASSLDVGEQYF. The rearrangement joins TRBV7-2 to TRBJ2-7; D is uncertain. The CDR3 has 12 residues. Trimming stripped 5 bases from V and 6 bases from J, with 11 bases between. The germline CDR1 and CDR2 sequences are SGHTA and FQGNSA.

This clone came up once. This chain's CDR3 is CASSLAMGQANYGYTF. In DNA, the CDR3 is TGTGCCAGCAGCTTGGCCATGGGACAGGCCAACTATGGCTACACCTTC. V is TRBV5-6 and J is TRBJ1-2; 8 bases match TRBD1. The CDR3 consists of 16 residues. The V segment lost 0 bases and the J segment 2 bases; nucleotides outside the gene matches: 6. Germline CDR1 and CDR2: SGHDT and YYEEEE.

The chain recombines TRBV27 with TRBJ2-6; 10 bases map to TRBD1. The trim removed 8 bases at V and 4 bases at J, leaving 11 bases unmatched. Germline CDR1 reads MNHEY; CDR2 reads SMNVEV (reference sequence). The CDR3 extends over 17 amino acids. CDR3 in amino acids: CASSGDRGSSGANVLTF. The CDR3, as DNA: TGTGCCAGCTCTGGGGACAGGGGCTCCTCCGGGGCCAACGTCCTGACTTTC.

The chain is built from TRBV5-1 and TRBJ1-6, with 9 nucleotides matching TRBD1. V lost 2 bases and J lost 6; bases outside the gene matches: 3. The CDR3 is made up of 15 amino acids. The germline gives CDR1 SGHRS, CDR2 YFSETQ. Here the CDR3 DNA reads TGCGCCAGCAGCTTTTGGGACAGGGCTAATTCACCCCTCCACTTT. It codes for CASSFWDRANSPLHF.

The CDR3, as DNA: TGTGCCAGCAGCGTAGGACTAGCGGGGGGTAAACAAGAGACCCAGTACTTC. Its translation: CASSVGLAGGKQETQYF. The rearrangement uses TRBV9 and TRBJ2-5; 13 nucleotides line up with TRBD2. The V gene end was trimmed by 0 bases and the J gene end by 2 bases; junction bases not matched to a gene: 4. Germline CDR1 and CDR2: SGDLS and YYNGEE. The CDR3 contains 17 residues.

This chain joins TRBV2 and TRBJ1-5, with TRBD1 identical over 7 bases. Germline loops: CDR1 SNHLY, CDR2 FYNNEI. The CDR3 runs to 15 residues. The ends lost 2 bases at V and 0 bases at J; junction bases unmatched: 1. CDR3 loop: CASSEYRGSNQPQHF. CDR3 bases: TGTGCCAGCAGTGAATACAGGGGTAGCAATCAGCCCCAGCATTTT.

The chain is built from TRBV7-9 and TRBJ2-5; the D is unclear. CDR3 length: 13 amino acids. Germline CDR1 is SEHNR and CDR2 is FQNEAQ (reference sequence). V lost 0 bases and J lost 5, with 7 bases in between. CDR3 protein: CASSLAPWETQYF. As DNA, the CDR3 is TGTGCCAGCAGCTTAGCGCCGTGGGAGACCCAGTACTTC.

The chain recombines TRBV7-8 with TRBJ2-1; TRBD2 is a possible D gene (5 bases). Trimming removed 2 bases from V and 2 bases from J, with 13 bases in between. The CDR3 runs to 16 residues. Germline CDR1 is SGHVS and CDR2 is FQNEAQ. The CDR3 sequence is CASSLYAGQTYNEQFF. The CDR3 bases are TGTGCCAGCAGCTTATACGCGGGTCAGACCTACAATGAGCAGTTCTTC.

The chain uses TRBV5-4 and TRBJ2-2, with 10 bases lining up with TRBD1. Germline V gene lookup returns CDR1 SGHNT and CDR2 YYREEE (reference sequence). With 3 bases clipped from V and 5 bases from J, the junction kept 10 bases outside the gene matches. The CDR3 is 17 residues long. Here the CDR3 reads CASSSDRGFKVTGELFF. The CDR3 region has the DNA TGTGCCAGCAGCTCGGACAGGGGGTTCAAAGTGACCGGGGAGCTGTTTTTT.

CDR3 sequence: CASSRDSYGYTF. CDR3 nucleotides: TGTGCCAGCAGTCGGGACAGCTATGGCTACACCTTC. The genes are TRBV6-6 and TRBJ1-2; 7 nucleotides agree with TRBD1. Germline V gene lookup returns CDR1 MNHNY and CDR2 SVGAGI (reference sequence). The V and J ends lost 5 bases and 4 bases, in that order; junction bases with no gene match: 1. The CDR3 length is 12 residues.

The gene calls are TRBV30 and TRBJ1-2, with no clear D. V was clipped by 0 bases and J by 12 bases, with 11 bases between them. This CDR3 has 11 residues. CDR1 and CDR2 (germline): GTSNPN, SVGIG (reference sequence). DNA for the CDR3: TGTGCCTGGAGTGTACTAGAGGGCCACACCTTC. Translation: CAWSVLEGHTF.

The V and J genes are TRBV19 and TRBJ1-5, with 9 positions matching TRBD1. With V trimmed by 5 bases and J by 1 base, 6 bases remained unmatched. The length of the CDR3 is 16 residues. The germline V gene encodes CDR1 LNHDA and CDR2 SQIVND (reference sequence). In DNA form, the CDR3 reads TGTGCCAGTAGTCCCTCGGACAGGGGCAGCAATCAGCCCCAGCATTTT. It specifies CASSPSDRGSNQPQHF.

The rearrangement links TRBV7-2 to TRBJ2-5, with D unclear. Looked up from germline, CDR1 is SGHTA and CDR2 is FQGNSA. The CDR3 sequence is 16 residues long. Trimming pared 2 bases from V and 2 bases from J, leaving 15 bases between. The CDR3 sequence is CASSLLLGYSQETQYF. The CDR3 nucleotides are TGTGCCAGCAGCTTATTGTTGGGGTATTCACAAGAGACCCAGTACTTC. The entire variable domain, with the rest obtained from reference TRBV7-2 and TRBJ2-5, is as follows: GAGVSQSPSNKVTEKGKDVELRCDPISGHTALYWYRQSLGQGLEFLIYFQGNSAPDKSGLPSDRFSAERTGGSVSTLTIQRTQQEDSAVYLCASSLLLGYSQETQYFGPGTRLLVL.